This TCR beta chain is from a study of OX40 agonist ivuxolimab in advanced cancers. TCRdb's copy holds only in-frame clones and misses some; the assay was immunoSEQ multiplex PCR. The repertoire holds 55,000 to 70,000 clones, around 90% seen once, with approximately 1.2% in the top ten. Germline V lookup: CDR1 SGHVS, CDR2 FQNEAQ. V dropped 2 bases and J dropped 6 bases, with 22 bases sitting between them. The CDR3 length is 17 residues. This clonotype originated in an adult with an advanced solid tumor such as melanoma, head and neck, liver or kidney cancer. The V and J genes are TRBV7-8 and TRBJ1-2; TRBD1 might be the D (6 bases). The sample in question was CD4+ or CD8+ T cells sorted from blood, obtained in a trial of the OX40 agonist ivuxolimab. The CDR3 DNA sequence: TGTGCCAGCAGCTTAATGGGGGGCGGCGGGGGAGGCAATGGCTACACCTTC. Translated, it gives CASSLMGGGGGGNGYTF.